This TCR beta chain was profiled in a study of T-cell memory formation after mild COVID-19. Study in general: Across donors, TCR clusters were largely donor specific.

General study points: Clones that got smaller from day 15 to 85 had even CD4/CD8, while clones growing later tipped toward CD4+.

The authors produced TCR alpha and TCR beta cDNA libraries with sample barcodes and UMIs by 5'RACE using constant-segment primers. TCRdb analysed the 5' RACE reads with MiXCR anew, one entry per CDR3 protein. The data show 70,000 to 95,000 distinct CDR3 sequences, 13% seen once. Only a few counts were recorded for this clonotype. Its antigen is not identified. CDR3 length: 13 amino acids. V gave up 5 bases and J gave up 15 bases; unmatched junction bases: 8. CDR1 is SGHTA and CDR2 is FQGNSA in the germline V gene. This sequence was found in a young man who had mild COVID-19 (a few samples of this study predate the infection). Cell type and time point are not known. Sequencing used PBMCs or a T cell subset sorted from them (not recorded which). V gene TRBV7-2 combines with J gene TRBJ2-1; 12 nucleotides match TRBD2. CDR3 residues: CASSPLAGGPPFF. The CDR3 DNA sequence: TGTGCCAGCAGCCCACTAGCGGGGGGACCCCCGTTCTTC.